Each of the 30 T cell receptor beta chains below was sequenced from the same sample in a study of blood T cell repertoires in COVID-19. Some clones are missing from TCRdb's copy, which holds only in-frame ones; the method was immunoSEQ multiplex PCR. Of some 350,000 clones listed, 88% were seen once; the top ten hold around 7.9%. The sequenced sample consisted of peripheral blood. Receptors were obtained from a woman aged 70-85 years with COVID-19, enrolled during active disease.

J is TRBJ2-7 and V is TRBV4-1, with D hard to call. With 4 bases removed from V and 1 base from J, the gap between germline ends came to 8 bases. The CDR3 totals 13 residues. Germline V gene lookup returns CDR1 MGHRA and CDR2 YSYEKL. In DNA form, the CDR3 reads TGCGCCAGCAGCCCCCAGACATCCTACGAGCAGTACTTC. Protein sequence: CASSPQTSYEQYF.

This clone was seen repeatedly, ten times or more. This chain joins TRBV4-2 and TRBJ1-5, with unresolved D. The CDR3 runs 15 residues. CDR1 and CDR2 from the germline V gene are LGHNA and YNFKEQ. Trimming cost V 0 bases and J 4 bases, with 10 bases left between them. For the CDR3, the DNA is TGTGCCAGCAGCCAAGAAGCTGGAGGGAATCAGCCCCAGCATTTT. Translation gives CASSQEAGGNQPQHF.

The chain couples TRBV2 to TRBJ2-5; tentative D call: TRBD1 (6 bases). CDR1 and CDR2 from the germline V gene are SNHLY and FYNNEI. Trimming shortened V by 2 bases and J by 5 bases, and 15 bases separated the two germline ends. The CDR3 contains 15 residues. The CDR3 region is CASSERIRGGETQYF. The CDR3 nucleotides are TGTGCCAGCAGTGAACGTATCAGGGGTGGCGAGACCCAGTACTTC.

This clone was counted only a few times. The chain carries TRBV27 and TRBJ1-1, with D maybe TRBD1 (6 bases). V gave up 5 bases and J gave up 3 bases, with 13 bases separating them. The germline CDR1 and CDR2 sequences are MNHEY and SMNVEV (reference sequence). This CDR3 is 14 amino acids long. CDR3 in DNA: TGTGCCAGCAGTAGAAGCAGGGGTGACACTGAAGCTTTCTTT. Its protein is CASSRSRGDTEAFF.

This clone was observed at least ten times. The chain recombines TRBV9 with TRBJ1-1; 9 bases fit TRBD1. Per the germline V gene, CDR1 is SGDLS and CDR2 is YYNGEE. This CDR3 has 15 residues. J lost 1 base, V lost 2 bases, and 3 bases had no gene match. In DNA form, the CDR3 reads TGTGCCAGCAGCGTTGGGACAGGGACGAACACTGAAGCTTTCTTT. As protein: CASSVGTGTNTEAFF.

The chain carries TRBV7-2 and TRBJ1-2; 8 bases match TRBD1. The CDR3 is 14 amino acids. Per the germline V gene, CDR1 is SGHTA and CDR2 is FQGNSA. V trimming: 5 bases; J trimming: 6 bases; junction bases outside the gene matches: 8. CDR3 sequence (DNA): TGTGCCAGCAGCGAACGGACAGGGTTTGATGGCTACACCTTC. Protein: CASSERTGFDGYTF. The entire variable domain, with the rest obtained from reference TRBV7-2 and TRBJ1-2, is as follows: GAGVSQSPSNKVTEKGKDVELRCDPISGHTALYWYRQSLGQGLEFLIYFQGNSAPDKSGLPSDRFSAERTGGSVSTLTIQRTQQEDSAVYLCASSERTGFDGYTFGSGTRLTVV.

This chain links TRBV18 with TRBJ1-2, with 7 bases matching TRBD1. After removal of 6 bases from V and 3 bases from J, the junction contained 7 bases not matched to a gene. CDR1 is KGHSH and CDR2 is LQKENI in the germline V gene. This CDR3 spans 14 amino acids. The CDR3 loop is CASSTGAGYYGYTF. The CDR3 DNA is TGTGCCAGCTCCACAGGGGCGGGTTACTATGGCTACACCTTC.

V is TRBV5-6 and J is TRBJ2-7, with TRBD2 identical over 8 bases. The CDR3 loop spans 16 amino acids. Germline V gives CDR1 SGHDT, CDR2 YYEEEE. V gave up 0 bases and J gave up 0 bases; unmatched junction bases: 5. This chain's CDR3 is CASSLGGGWSSYEQYF. The DNA of the CDR3 is TGTGCCAGCAGCTTGGGCGGGGGGTGGAGCTCCTACGAGCAGTACTTC.

There are a few counts of this clone. V and J are TRBV2 and TRBJ2-7, with D possibly matching TRBD1 (5 bases). V was cut by 6 bases and J by 2 bases, with 14 bases left in between. From germline, CDR1 is SNHLY and CDR2 FYNNEI. The CDR3 sequence is 14 residues long. The CDR3 loop is CASRVEKGTYEQYF. The CDR3 coding sequence is TGTGCCAGCAGGGTGGAGAAGGGGACCTACGAGCAGTACTTC.

The chain joins TRBV2 to TRBJ2-7, with 14 bases fitting TRBD2. Germline values: CDR1 SNHLY, CDR2 FYNNEI. The CDR3 spans 14 residues. With 7 bases clipped from V and 7 bases from J, the junction kept 6 bases outside the gene matches. DNA of the CDR3: TGTGCCAGCATGGGACTAGCGGGGGCGGGAGAGCAGTACTTC. This sequence encodes CASMGLAGAGEQYF.

The rearrangement uses TRBV2 and TRBJ1-6, with TRBD1 matching 12 bases. There are 14 residues in the CDR3. V was pared by 6 bases and J by 10 bases, with 4 bases of the junction left unmatched. CDR1 is SNHLY, CDR2 FYNNEI, per germline. The CDR3 sequence is CASSGTGGKSPLHF. The CDR3 DNA follows: TGTGCCAGCAGCGGGACAGGGGGCAAGTCACCCCTCCACTTT.

The CDR3 DNA reads as TGTGCCTGGATGATCGGTCTAACCCGCTCTGGGGCCAACGTCCTGACTTTC. Amino acid sequence: CAWMIGLTRSGANVLTF. The chain employs TRBV30 and TRBJ2-6; D not resolved. This CDR3 has 17 amino acids. The V gene lost 4 bases and the J gene lost 0 bases, with 16 bases spanning the gap. Germline assignment: CDR1 GTSNPN and CDR2 SVGIG (reference sequence).

This chain connects TRBV2 to TRBJ2-5; D might be TRBD2 (6 bases). The CDR3 covers 16 residues. Per germline, CDR1 SNHLY and CDR2 FYNNEI. Trimming took off 3 bases at V and 1 base at J, with 15 bases between the two ends. The CDR3 loop is CASSDHRTNTQETQYF. The CDR3 nucleotides read TGTGCCAGCAGTGACCATAGGACTAACACCCAAGAGACCCAGTACTTC.

The V and J genes are TRBV9 and TRBJ1-2, with 10 positions matching TRBD1. V shed 5 bases, J shed 8 bases, and the junction held 15 bases outside the gene matches. This CDR3 comprises 16 residues. Germline V gene lookup returns CDR1 SGDLS and CDR2 YYNGEE. The CDR3 sequence: CASRGTGVNTPGGYTF. DNA of the CDR3: TGTGCCAGCAGAGGGACAGGGGTAAATACTCCGGGAGGCTACACCTTC. Together with reference TRBV9 and TRBJ1-2, the CDR3 gives the full variable domain: DSGVTQTPKHLITATGQRVTLRCSPRSGDLSVYWYQQSLDQGLQFLIQYYNGEERAKGNILERFSAQQFPDLHSELNLSSLELGDSALYFCASRGTGVNTPGGYTFGSGTRLTVV.

The chain has TRBV28 and TRBJ1-5; 7 bases line up with TRBD1. CDR3 length: 14 amino acids. Trimming took 6 bases from V and 1 from J; bases not matched to a gene: 3. Per the germline V gene, CDR1 is MDHEN and CDR2 is SYDVKM. The CDR3 region has the DNA TGTGCCAGCAGGACAGGGATAAGCAATCAGCCCCAGCATTTT. Translated, it gives CASRTGISNQPQHF.

The chain employs TRBV24-1 and TRBJ2-1; the D is unclear. Per the germline V gene, CDR1 is KGHDR and CDR2 is SFDVKD. V was pared by 3 bases and J by 10 bases, with 24 bases between. The CDR3 has 17 residues. CDR3 amino acids: CATSDTSALGAPNEQFF. CDR3 nucleotides: TGTGCCACCAGTGATACCTCTGCGCTCGGTGCCCCCAACGAGCAGTTCTTC.

The chain carries TRBV3-1 (or the pseudogene TRBV3-2) and TRBJ1-6, with D perhaps TRBD1 (5 bases). The CDR3 runs to 15 residues. CDR1 is LGHDT and CDR2 is YNNKEL in the germline V gene (reference sequence). Trimming took 3 bases from V and 7 from J, leaving 13 bases between them. CDR3 bases: TGTGCCAGCAGCCAGGGGACGCGGGGAAATTCACCCCTCCACTTT. It is translated as CASSQGTRGNSPLHF.

For this clone: This CDR3 is also generated by other DNA sequences in the sample. V and J are TRBV19 and TRBJ1-1; 7 bases are a match to TRBD1. This CDR3 comprises 13 residues. Germline loops: CDR1 LNHDA, CDR2 SQIVND (reference sequence). Trimming took 1 base from V and 5 from J; bases not matched to a gene: 1. The CDR3, as DNA: TGTGCCAGTAGTATAGCAGGGGGGACTGAAGCTTTCTTT. This encodes CASSIAGGTEAFF.

The rearrangement links TRBV27 to TRBJ1-2; perhaps TRBD1 as D (5 bases). Trimming stripped 0 bases from V and 2 bases from J, with 10 bases between. Germline loops: CDR1 MNHEY, CDR2 SMNVEV (reference sequence). The CDR3 is 15 amino acids. The CDR3 reads CASSLSGTMNYGYTF. CDR3 sequence (DNA): TGTGCCAGCAGTTTATCGGGGACTATGAACTATGGCTACACCTTC.

V is TRBV7-2 and J is TRBJ1-3; 9 bases fit TRBD1. CDR1 is SGHTA and CDR2 is FQGNSA in the germline V gene. The CDR3 contains 19 residues. The V gene end was trimmed by 1 base and the J gene end by 0 bases; junction bases not matched to a gene: 10. CDR3 bases: TGTGCCAGCAGCTTAGTACCGGGACAGGGTCTATCCTCTGGAAACACCATATATTTT. Its protein product is CASSLVPGQGLSSGNTIYF.

This clone was counted between two and nine times. The chain combines TRBV7-9 with TRBJ1-6; D is possibly TRBD1 (5 bases). CDR3 length: 15 residues. V lost 1 base and J lost 8, with 12 bases in between. CDR1 and CDR2 from the germline V gene are SEHNR and FQNEAQ (reference sequence). The CDR3 region has the DNA TGTGCCAGCAGCTTAGGTCAGGGTCTGGATTCACCCCTCCACTTT. Translated: CASSLGQGLDSPLHF.

This chain links TRBV30 with TRBJ1-6; a possible D gene is TRBD1 (5 bases). The CDR3 totals 15 residues. Trimming took 0 bases from V and 4 from J, leaving 10 bases between them. Per germline, CDR1 GTSNPN and CDR2 SVGIG (reference sequence). The CDR3 sequence: CAWSVQVAYNSPLHF. The CDR3 region has the DNA TGTGCCTGGAGTGTACAGGTCGCGTATAATTCACCCCTCCACTTT.

The chain is built from TRBV4-1 and TRBJ2-3, with D possibly matching TRBD2 (6 bases). CDR1 is MGHRA and CDR2 is YSYEKL in the germline V gene. Trimming left V 4 bases short and J 0 bases short, with 14 bases between. There are 16 residues in the CDR3. The CDR3 DNA follows: TGCGCCAGCAGCCTGGGGGTTGCGGGAAGCACAGATACGCAGTATTTT. This encodes CASSLGVAGSTDTQYF.

This rearrangement joins TRBV11-3 to TRBJ1-3; D not resolved. CDR1 is SGHNT, CDR2 YENEEA, per germline. The CDR3 is made up of 15 amino acids. V shed 0 bases and J shed 0 bases, with 6 bases lying between them. CDR3 protein: CASSLDSFSGNTIYF. Written as DNA, the CDR3 is TGTGCCAGCAGCTTAGATTCATTCTCTGGAAACACCATATATTTT.

The chain carries TRBV2 and TRBJ2-7, with D unresolved. The length of the CDR3 is 12 residues. The V and J ends lost 6 bases and 0 bases respectively, with 6 bases between them. Germline CDR1 and CDR2: SNHLY and FYNNEI. CDR3 protein: CASSRSSYEQYF. Here the CDR3 DNA reads TGTGCCAGCAGCCGCAGCTCCTACGAGCAGTACTTC.

This clone was seen more than once but under ten times. The chain couples TRBV6-6 to TRBJ1-1; the match to TRBD1 covers 10 bases. The CDR3 runs to 16 residues. V lost 4 bases, J lost 1 base, and 6 bases stayed unmatched. Per the germline V gene, CDR1 is MNHNY and CDR2 is SVGAGI (reference sequence). Here the CDR3 reads CASSSPGQGTNTEAFF. As DNA, the CDR3 is TGTGCCAGCAGTTCCCCGGGACAGGGGACGAACACTGAAGCTTTCTTT.

The chain has TRBV27 and TRBJ1-2; D is uncertain. Germline assignment: CDR1 MNHEY and CDR2 SMNVEV (reference sequence). The V and J ends lost 6 bases and 0 bases respectively, with 11 bases between them. This CDR3 has 14 amino acids. The CDR3 DNA reads TGTGCCAGCAGACCCGCGGGATCTAACTATGGCTACACCTTC. The encoded protein is CASRPAGSNYGYTF.

In this sample, this clone turned up a few times. The chain has TRBV5-4 and TRBJ2-1; 7 nucleotides line up with TRBD2. The CDR3 spans 14 residues. J gave up 5 bases and V 0 bases, and 2 bases lay outside the gene matches. Looked up from germline, CDR1 is SGHNT and CDR2 is YYREEE (reference sequence). This CDR3 is CASSLGLANNEQFF. CDR3 nucleotide sequence: TGTGCCAGCAGCTTGGGACTAGCCAACAATGAGCAGTTCTTC.

The J gene is TRBJ1-5, the V gene TRBV19; D gene uncertain. The CDR3 runs 14 residues. Per the germline V gene, CDR1 is LNHDA and CDR2 is SQIVND (reference sequence). The V and J ends lost 7 bases and 0 bases respectively, with 10 bases between them. DNA for the CDR3: TGTGCCAGTAAGCGGGCAGATAGCAATCAGCCCCAGCATTTT. Translated: CASKRADSNQPQHF.

The V gene is TRBV24-1, the J gene TRBJ2-2, with D possibly matching TRBD2 (5 bases). From germline, CDR1 is KGHDR and CDR2 SFDVKD. The ends were cut back, 2 bases at V and 4 bases at J, with 13 bases in the middle. The CDR3 spans 16 residues. CDR3 in amino acids: CATSDYRGWGTGELFF. DNA of the CDR3: TGTGCCACCAGTGATTATCGGGGTTGGGGCACCGGGGAGCTGTTTTTT.